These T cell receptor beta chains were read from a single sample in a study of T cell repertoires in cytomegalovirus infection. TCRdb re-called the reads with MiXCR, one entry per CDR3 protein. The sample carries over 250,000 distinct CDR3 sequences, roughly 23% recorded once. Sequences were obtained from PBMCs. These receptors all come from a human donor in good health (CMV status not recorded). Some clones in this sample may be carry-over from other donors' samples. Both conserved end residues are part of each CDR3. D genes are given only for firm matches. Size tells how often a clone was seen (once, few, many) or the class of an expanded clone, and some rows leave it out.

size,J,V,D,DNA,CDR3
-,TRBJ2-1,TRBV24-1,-,TGTGCCACCAGTAAGGTGATGGGGACGAGATACAATGAGCAGTTCTTC,CATSKVMGTRYNEQFF
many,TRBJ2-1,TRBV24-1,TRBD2,TGTGCCACCAGTGAGACCAGCGGGAGGGCCCCGAGAGGTGAGCAGTTCTTC,CATSETSGRAPRGEQFF
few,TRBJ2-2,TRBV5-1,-,TGCGCCAGCAGCCAGACACCTGGGAGCACCGGGGAGCTGTTTTTT,CASSQTPGSTGELFF
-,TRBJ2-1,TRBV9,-,TGTGCCAGCAGCGTGGTCCCGAGCTCCTACAATGAGCAGTTCTTC,CASSVVPSSYNEQFF
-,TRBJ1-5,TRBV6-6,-,TGTGCCAGCAGTCCAAACTTCGGGGGCCAGCCCCAGCATTTT,CASSPNFGGQPQHF
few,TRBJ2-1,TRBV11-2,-,TGTGCCAGCAGCTTACTAGGGACTGCAATAGGGAATGAGCAGTTCTTC,CASSLLGTAIGNEQFF
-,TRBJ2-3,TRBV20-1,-,TGCAGTGCTGGGGGGGGCGTGGATACGCAGTATTTT,CSAGGGVDTQYF
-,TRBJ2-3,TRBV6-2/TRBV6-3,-,TGTGCCAGCAGTTACGGTCTTACGCAGTATTTT,CASSYGLTQYF
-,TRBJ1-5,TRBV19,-,TGTGCCAGTAGTATAACCTGGGAGACGGAGCGATTCCGGCCCCAGCATTTT,CASSITWETERFRPQHF
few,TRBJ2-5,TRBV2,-,TGTGCCAGCAGCGGACAGCTAAGACCTCAAGAGACCCAGTACTTC,CASSGQLRPQETQYF
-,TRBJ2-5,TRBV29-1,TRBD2,TGCAGCGTTGTATTTAGCGGGAGGGGGGTTACAGAGACCCAGTACTTC,CSVVFSGRGVTETQYF
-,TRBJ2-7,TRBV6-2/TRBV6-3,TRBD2,TGTGCCAGCAGTCCGGGGGGGTCAGGCTACGAGCAGTACTTC,CASSPGGSGYEQYF
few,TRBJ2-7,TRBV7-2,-,TGTGCCAGCAGCTTAGGGGTCAGTACCTACGAGCAGTACTTC,CASSLGVSTYEQYF
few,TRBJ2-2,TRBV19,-,TGTGCCAGTAGAAGTGTGGCAAGAACGGGAACCGGGGAGCTGTTTTTT,CASRSVARTGTGELFF
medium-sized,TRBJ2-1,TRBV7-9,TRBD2,TGTGCCAGCAGTTACCCCGGGACTAGCGGGAGGGAACCCTACAATGAGCAGTTCTTC,CASSYPGTSGREPYNEQFF
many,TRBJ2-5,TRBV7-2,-,TGTGCCAGCAGCTTAGTATGGGGGGAGACCCAGTACTTC,CASSLVWGETQYF
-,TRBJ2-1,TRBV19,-,TGTGCCAGTAGTATGGGTGCGGGACTGGGGGTCGATGAGCAGTTCTTC,CASSMGAGLGVDEQFF
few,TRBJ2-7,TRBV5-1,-,TGCGCCAGCAGCTGGGGAATGACCGGGGTAGCAACCTACGAGCAGTACTTC,CASSWGMTGVATYEQYF
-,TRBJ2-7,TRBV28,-,TGTGCCAGCACCAAATACTACGAGCAGTACTTC,CASTKYYEQYF
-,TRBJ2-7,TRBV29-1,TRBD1,TGCAGCGTGGGGTCGGCCGACAGGGGCTACGAGCAGTACTTC,CSVGSADRGYEQYF
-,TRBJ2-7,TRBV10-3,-,TGTGCCATCAGTGAGTCCGAGGACTCCTACGAGCAGTACTTC,CAISESEDSYEQYF
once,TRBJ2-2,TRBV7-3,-,TGTGCCAGCAGCCTTTTCTGGGGGTTAGACGGGGAGCTGTTTTTT,CASSLFWGLDGELFF
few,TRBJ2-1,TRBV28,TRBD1,TGTGCCCACCAGGGCAGGGACAGGGGGCTTCATGAGCAGTTCTTC,CAHQGRDRGLHEQFF